This TCR beta chain comes out of a study of radiation and T cells in renal cell carcinoma (dated by TCRdb to 2020 to 2022). With regard to the full study: Samples came from a clinical trial, in which primary renal cell carcinomas received 15 Gy stereotactic body radiation therapy followed by nephrectomy 4 weeks later. In total, approximately 53 samples, comprising 26 tumors and approximately 27 peripheral blood samples, were subjected to TCR beta sequencing. In the 53 samples combined, some 4,100,000 unique CDR3 nucleotide sequences were found, encoding approximately 2,800,000 unique CDR3 amino acid sequences. The investigation overall reported the following: Tracking of blood repertoire dynamics stopped at about 4 weeks after treatment, with no follow-up past that point. Because pretreatment tumor biopsies were not available, the study could not determine whether clonotypes were already present within the tumor at baseline. In blood, the top tumor clonotypes increased from baseline to 2 weeks after radiation and then shrank by 4 weeks, which suggests a temporary expansion of tumor-resident clones. Effects of radiation dose or scheduling on the TCR repertoire could not be addressed with the single-armed trial design.

TCR beta libraries were generated from genomic DNA with the immunoSEQ kit, following the manufacturer's recommendations. Library preparation used a first multiplex PCR with proprietary primers, then a second PCR adding unique barcodes, with bead cleanups after each round. A positive control reaction and a negative control reaction, both provided in the kit, were run with every batch of samples. The final libraries were assessed on an Agilent 4200 TapeStation D1000 ScreenTape, pooled by volume, and quantified by qPCR. Sequencing ran on an Illumina NextSeq500 with a MidOutput 150-cycle cartridge, using 156 Read1 and 15 Index1 cycles with kit custom primers. The pooled library was loaded at approximately 0.95 pM with around 20% PhiX control spiked in. In the authors' own workflow: The vendor-processed data were analyzed in R, and a clonotype was defined as all T cells that share the same CDR3 nucleotide sequence. For clone abundance analyses, frequencies were normalized to the 10,000 most abundant clones per sample. Before analysis, public T cell clones were removed, and these numbered fewer than six per sample on average. Tumor-enriched clonotypes and baseline blood-enriched clonotypes were defined as those with an abundance difference of at least 32-fold between compartments. A beta-binomial differential abundance model was applied to find clonotypes that expanded or contracted between blood time points. The Baroni-Urbani and Buser coefficient was used to measure tumor-blood repertoire similarity, and groups were compared with two-tailed Wilcoxon tests in R. TCRdb obtained this table from immuneACCESS and retained in-frame rearrangements with V and J assigned. These tables miss some clones; where compared with another copy, unresolved V genes account for less than half of the shortfall, and the remainder is unexplained. V and J calls and clone size are copied from that table; D and trimming were computed from the DNA. The sample contains tens of thousands of clones, roughly 79% of them found a single time. Over 6% of the sample is taken by the ten largest.

Taken with the paper, the label for time point translates to: blood 2 weeks post-SBRT. The treatment or condition label on this specimen signifies: 15 Gy SBRT to primary tumor, nephrectomy 4 weeks later. To follow tumor-enriched clonotypes, serial peripheral blood was collected from radiation-treated patients at baseline and at 2 weeks and 4 weeks after SBRT. Renal cell carcinoma with clear cell pathology was present in all patients. Genomic DNA for TCR sequencing was prepared using the QIAamp DNA Blood Mini Kit (Qiagen). The analyses included only samples that passed all quality control checks. Concerning this clone itself: Its cognate antigen has yet to be identified. No much larger clone is present one base from it, and per-base qualities are unavailable.

Reading from cysteine to phenylalanine, the CDR3 counts 16 amino acids. Only the CDR3 portion is preserved as DNA: 48 bases, with reading frame beginning at the first base. The CDR1 and CDR2 encoded by the germline V gene (reference sequence) are LNHDA and SQIVND. V and J lose 3 bases and 6 bases, and a span of 20 bases separates them. Sequencing was performed on blood, taken from a patient whose treatment included radiotherapy and nephrectomy. The clonotype was recovered from a man between 60 and 75 years old with renal cell carcinoma. The rearranged segments are TRBV19 and TRBJ1-2; possibly the D gene is TRBD1, per 5 matching bases. The DNA reads TGTGCCAGTAGTATCACCTTCTCTAACACAGGCCATGGCTACACCTTC. Translation gives CASSITFSNTGHGYTF.